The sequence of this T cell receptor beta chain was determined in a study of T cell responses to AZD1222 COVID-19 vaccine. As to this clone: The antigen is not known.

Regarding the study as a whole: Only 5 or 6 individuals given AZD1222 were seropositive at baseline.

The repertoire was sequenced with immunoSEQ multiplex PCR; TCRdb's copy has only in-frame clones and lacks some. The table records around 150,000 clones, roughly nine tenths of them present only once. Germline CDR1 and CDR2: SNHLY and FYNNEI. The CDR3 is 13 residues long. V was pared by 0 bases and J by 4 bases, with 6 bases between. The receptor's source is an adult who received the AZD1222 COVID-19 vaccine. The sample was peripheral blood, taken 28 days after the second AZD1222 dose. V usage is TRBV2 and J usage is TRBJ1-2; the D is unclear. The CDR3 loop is CASSEAGSYGYTF. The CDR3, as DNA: TGTGCCAGCAGTGAAGCGGGCAGCTATGGCTACACCTTC.